This note documents a single T cell receptor (beta chain) sequence. Its target is unknown. MiXCR, applied by TCRdb to the 5' RACE reads, yields one record per CDR3 protein. The data contain approximately 510,000 distinct CDR3 sequences, 20% to 25% of them seen just once; the ten biggest clones take up about 15%. This sample was taken from a study of T cells after yellow fever vaccination. Study conclusions and caveats: Though weaker, the secondary response peaked faster, on day 5 versus 15.

The starting material was PBMCs, obtained less than 25 days after the first yellow fever vaccination. The TCR sequence derives from a man aged 18 to 35 who received the YFV17D yellow fever vaccine.

The CDR3 DNA is TGTGCCAGCAGCAAAGCGCTTTATCATAGCAATCAGCCCCAGCATTTT. It codes for CASSKALYHSNQPQHF. The rearrangement links TRBV21-1 to TRBJ1-5. TRBV21-1 is recorded as a pseudogene. This CDR3 has 16 amino acids.